This is a list of T cell receptor beta chains from one sample in a study of shared clonotypes between healthy human individuals. Profiled with immunoSEQ multiplex PCR; TCRdb holds only in-frame clones, not every one. In the table there are under 2,000,000 clones, about 95% of which are singletons. The sequenced sample was naive CD8+ T cells sorted from blood. The receptors originated from a man aged 18 to 35 in good health. Each CDR3 is given with its conserved first and last residue. The D gene is left open where the match is weak. Rows may omit the clone size; those that give it use once, few, many or a size class.

TGTGCCAGCAGCTTATATCGCAGGACCGCGAACACCGGGGAGCTGTTTTTT | CASSLYRRTANTGELFF | TRBV7-6 | NA | NA | TRBJ2-2
TGTGCCAGCAGCGTAGAAGTAGGCAGCAATCAGCCCCAGCATTTT | CASSVEVGSNQPQHF | TRBV9 | NA | NA | TRBJ1-5
TGCGCCAGCAGCTTCACCGGGACAGGGAACACCGGGGAGCTGTTTTTT | CASSFTGTGNTGELFF | TRBV5-1 | NA | TRBD1 | TRBJ2-2
TGTGCCAGCAGTGCATCGCAGGTTATGAACACTGAAGCTTTCTTT | CASSASQVMNTEAFF | TRBV11-2 | NA | NA | TRBJ1-1
TGTGCCAGCAGTGCCCAACAGGGAGACACAGATACGCAGTATTTT | CASSAQQGDTDTQYF | TRBV2 | NA | NA | TRBJ2-3
TGTGCCAGCGGCCGGGGAGAAGACTACAATGAGCAGTTCTTC | CASGRGEDYNEQFF | TRBV2 | NA | NA | TRBJ2-1
TGTGCCAGCAGCTCGGTGGTTTCCGGACTCTATGGCTACACCTTC | CASSSVVSGLYGYTF | TRBV5-8 | NA | NA | TRBJ1-2
TGTGCCAGCGAGGGTCAGCCAGGGCATTCACCCCTCCACTTT | CASEGQPGHSPLHF | TRBV25-1 | few | NA | TRBJ1-6
TGTGCCAGCAGTGAATCCGGGGCGGGGATCCCCTACGAGCAGTACTTC | CASSESGAGIPYEQYF | TRBV2 | NA | NA | TRBJ2-7
TGCGCCAGCAGCCAACCGGGGGAAGGGCAAGGCTACACCTTC | CASSQPGEGQGYTF | TRBV4-1 | NA | NA | TRBJ1-2
TGTGCCACCTCCGGGACAGAAGGATTGCGGGCTTTCTTT | CATSGTEGLRAFF | TRBV15 | NA | TRBD1 | TRBJ1-1
TGTGCTAGTGGTTTGTGGGACAGGGGCCGGGAGACCCAGTACTTC | CASGLWDRGRETQYF | TRBV12-5 | NA | TRBD1 | TRBJ2-5
TGTGCCAGCAGTTTTGGAGGGGGGTACAATGAGCAGTTCTTC | CASSFGGGYNEQFF | TRBV27 | NA | NA | TRBJ2-1
TGCGCCAGCAGCCCACCCCTGGGCACTGAAGCTTTCTTT | CASSPPLGTEAFF | TRBV4-1 | once | NA | TRBJ1-1
TGTGCCAGCAGCGCCAGACAGGGTGAAGGGTACAATGAGCAGTTCTTC | CASSARQGEGYNEQFF | TRBV11-1 | NA | TRBD1 | TRBJ2-1
TGTGCCAGCCCACCCCCCGACAGGGGAGCCCATGGCTACACCTTC | CASPPPDRGAHGYTF | TRBV5-4 | once | TRBD1 | TRBJ1-2
TGTGCCACCAGCAGAGATCGAAGTGAGACCCAGTACTTC | CATSRDRSETQYF | TRBV15 | NA | NA | TRBJ2-5
TGCGCCAGCAGTCAATCTGGCAGGGCTGAAAACAACTATGGCTACACCTTC | CASSQSGRAENNYGYTF | TRBV23-1 | NA | NA | TRBJ1-2
TGTGCCAGCAGTGAAGCGTCGAGTACAGACCCTGAAGCTTTCTTT | CASSEASSTDPEAFF | TRBV2 | few | NA | TRBJ1-1
TGTGCCAGCAGCTTCGGCGGGGTGGGCTACGAGCAGTACTTC | CASSFGGVGYEQYF | TRBV5-6 | NA | NA | TRBJ2-7
TGTGCCAGCAGCGGGGCCGGGGAGCTGTTTTTT | CASSGAGELFF | TRBV7-3 | NA | NA | TRBJ2-2
TGTGCCAGCAGCTCCCCCGAGTTAGCAACTAATGAAAAACTGTTTTTT | CASSSPELATNEKLFF | TRBV7-2 | once | NA | TRBJ1-4
TGTGCCAGCAGCCGGACAGGGCAGAATCAGCCCCAGCATTTT | CASSRTGQNQPQHF | TRBV5-6 | NA | TRBD1 | TRBJ1-5
TGTGCCAGCAGTGAATACGATCGCACCGGGGAGCTGTTTTTT | CASSEYDRTGELFF | TRBV25-1 | NA | NA | TRBJ2-2
TGTGCCAGCTCCCCCGGCGGGGGGGCTTTTACTGAAGCTTTCTTT | CASSPGGGAFTEAFF | TRBV18 | NA | NA | TRBJ1-1
TGTGCCAGCAGCCCCGGGACAGGACGATCCTACGAGCAGTACTTC | CASSPGTGRSYEQYF | TRBV13 | NA | TRBD1 | TRBJ2-7
TGTGCCTGGGGACAGGGGGCGGAAAGCAATCAGCCCCAGCATTTT | CAWGQGAESNQPQHF | TRBV30 | NA | TRBD1 | TRBJ1-5
TGCGCCAGCCAAACAGGAACTAGCGTCAGCACCGGGGAGCTGTTTTTT | CASQTGTSVSTGELFF | TRBV4-1 | NA | TRBD2 | TRBJ2-2
TGCAGCGCCCAGGCCGGGGGTCTCAACACTGAAGCTTTCTTT | CSAQAGGLNTEAFF | TRBV29-1 | once | NA | TRBJ1-1
TGCAGCGTTGAAGATGGGGAACAGCAAGAGACCCAGTACTTC | CSVEDGEQQETQYF | TRBV29-1 | NA | NA | TRBJ2-5
TGTGCCAGCAGCCAAGTCTCGGCAGCGGATTATGGCTACACCTTC | CASSQVSAADYGYTF | TRBV4-2 | NA | NA | TRBJ1-2
TGTGCCAGCAGCCAAGTCCACATGGGCTATGGCTACACCTTC | CASSQVHMGYGYTF | TRBV4-2 | NA | NA | TRBJ1-2
TGCGCCAGCAGCCAAGAAGGGGGCCTCTACGAGCAGTACTTC | CASSQEGGLYEQYF | TRBV4-1 | NA | TRBD1 | TRBJ2-7
TGTGCCTGGAGTGGGGGACAGGGGGCGGGTCAGCCCCAGCATTTT | CAWSGGQGAGQPQHF | TRBV30 | NA | TRBD1 | TRBJ1-5
TGCGCCAGCAGCCAACGTACAGGGAACACTGAAGCTTTCTTT | CASSQRTGNTEAFF | TRBV4-1 | NA | NA | TRBJ1-1
TGTGCTAGCAGCCCCGGCATGAACACTGAAGCTTTCTTT | CASSPGMNTEAFF | TRBV7-7 | NA | NA | TRBJ1-1
TGTGCCAGCAGTGAAGGAGGGGCGGGTAACGGGGAGCTGTTTTTT | CASSEGGAGNGELFF | TRBV6-1 | NA | NA | TRBJ2-2
TGCGCCAGCAGCCAAGGGAGGAACACTGAAGCTTTCTTT | CASSQGRNTEAFF | TRBV4-1 | NA | NA | TRBJ1-1
TGCGCCAGCAGCCAATTCGGGGGTATGTACGAGCAGTACTTC | CASSQFGGMYEQYF | TRBV4-3 | NA | NA | TRBJ2-7
TGTGCCAGCAGCTCCACAGGGGGCTTTACTGAAGCTTTCTTT | CASSSTGGFTEAFF | TRBV7-6 | NA | TRBD1 | TRBJ1-1
TGCGCCAGCAGCCAAGACCGGACAGGGCCTGAAGCTTTCTTT | CASSQDRTGPEAFF | TRBV4-1 | NA | TRBD1 | TRBJ1-1
TGTGCCAGCAGTGAAGCAGAGTGGGTTTTTGCCGGACTCCTGAACACTGAAGCTTTCTTT | CASSEAEWVFAGLLNTEAFF | TRBV6-1 | NA | NA | TRBJ1-1
TGTGCCAGCAGTGCCGACAGGGAAGACCTATCAGGCGAGCAGTACTTC | CASSADREDLSGEQYF | TRBV28 | NA | TRBD1 | TRBJ2-7
TGTGCCAGCAGCTTTTACAGCGGGGGGGAACTCTACAATGAGCAGTTCTTC | CASSFYSGGELYNEQFF | TRBV7-2 | NA | TRBD2 | TRBJ2-1
TGTGCCAGCAGCTCCACCCCTTTGATCACAGATACGCAGTATTTT | CASSSTPLITDTQYF | TRBV14 | NA | NA | TRBJ2-3
TGCGCCAGCACCCCCGGCGGGCAGTTCCAAGAGACCCAGTACTTC | CASTPGGQFQETQYF | TRBV10-1 | NA | NA | TRBJ2-5
TGTGCCAGCAGCTCTTCCGGGACACAAGAGACCCAGTACTTC | CASSSSGTQETQYF | TRBV5-6 | NA | NA | TRBJ2-5
TGTGCCAGCAGCCTGGGGGGGGCAGATACGCAGTATTTT | CASSLGGADTQYF | TRBV5-6 | NA | TRBD2 | TRBJ2-3
TGTGCCAGCAGCTTCATGGCTGGGACAGGGGGCGACGAGCAGTACTTC | CASSFMAGTGGDEQYF | TRBV27 | NA | TRBD1 | TRBJ2-7
TGTGCCAGCAGCTTAATCGGGGAGCGAGGTGAGACCCAGTACTTC | CASSLIGERGETQYF | TRBV7-9 | NA | NA | TRBJ2-5
TGTGCCAGCATAGGGAGCATCGACACTGAAGCTTTCTTT | CASIGSIDTEAFF | TRBV2 | NA | NA | TRBJ1-1
TGTGCCAGTAGTTGGACAGGGCGAACCTACGAGCAGTACTTC | CASSWTGRTYEQYF | TRBV19 | NA | TRBD1 | TRBJ2-7
TGTGCCAGCAGTTTTGGTAGCGGGCTTGAAGCTTTCTTT | CASSFGSGLEAFF | TRBV28 | NA | NA | TRBJ1-1
TGTGCCTGGAGTGTAATGGGGGGAGAGACCCAGTACTTC | CAWSVMGGETQYF | TRBV30 | NA | NA | TRBJ2-5
TGTGCCAGCAGCCCGACAGGGGGCGGTGAGCAGTACTTC | CASSPTGGGEQYF | TRBV5-6 | NA | TRBD1 | TRBJ2-7
TGTGCCAGCAGGGGATGGGACACCAGTGGCTACACCTTC | CASRGWDTSGYTF | TRBV6-1 | NA | NA | TRBJ1-2
TGTGCCAGCAGCCTAAGCTGGGGGGCCGGGGAGCTGTTTTTT | CASSLSWGAGELFF | TRBV7-9 | NA | NA | TRBJ2-2
TGCGCCAGCAGCTTTGGCGGAGGGACCGGGGAGCTGTTTTTT | CASSFGGGTGELFF | TRBV5-1 | NA | NA | TRBJ2-2
TGTGCCAGCAGTTACGACAGGGCCTACGAGCAGTACTTC | CASSYDRAYEQYF | TRBV6-5 | few | TRBD1 | TRBJ2-7
TGTGCCAGCAGCCTATTGACAGGGGGTGAGACAGATACGCAGTATTTT | CASSLLTGGETDTQYF | TRBV11-2 | NA | TRBD1 | TRBJ2-3